Each of the 3 T cell receptor beta chains below was sequenced from the same sample in a study of control samples from healthy donors and cancer patients. Here immunoSEQ multiplex PCR was the method, and the copy in TCRdb shows in-frame clones only, minus some. The sample includes 110,000 to 150,000 clones, roughly nine tenths of them seen just once. Source material: blood. All receptors derive from a man between 25 and 39 years old in good health.

The chain carries TRBV20-1 and TRBJ1-1; 10 nucleotides line up with TRBD1. The germline V gene has CDR1 DFQATT and CDR2 SNEGSKA (reference sequence). V shed 4 bases, J shed 4 bases, and the junction held 9 bases outside the gene matches. This CDR3 contains 15 residues. The CDR3, as DNA: TGCAGTGCTAATGACAGGGGGCGGGAGGTCACTGAAGCTTTCTTT. It codes for CSANDRGREVTEAFF.

This chain joins TRBV9 and TRBJ2-5; D might be TRBD1 (5 bases). Germline-derived CDR1 and CDR2 are SGDLS and YYNGEE. The CDR3 is 15 amino acids. V was cut by 0 bases and J by 5 bases, with 14 bases left in between. CDR3 coding DNA: TGTGCCAGCAGCGTAGAAAAGGGGCTAGAGGAGACCCAGTACTTC. This encodes CASSVEKGLEETQYF.

The chain joins TRBV25-1 to TRBJ2-1; no clear D. V gave up 0 bases and J gave up 3 bases, with 0 bases separating them. Germline V lookup: CDR1 MGHDK, CDR2 SYGVNS. This CDR3 comprises 12 residues. Written as DNA, the CDR3 is TGTGCCAGCAGTGAATACTACAATGAGCAGTTCTTC. Residues: CASSEYYNEQFF.